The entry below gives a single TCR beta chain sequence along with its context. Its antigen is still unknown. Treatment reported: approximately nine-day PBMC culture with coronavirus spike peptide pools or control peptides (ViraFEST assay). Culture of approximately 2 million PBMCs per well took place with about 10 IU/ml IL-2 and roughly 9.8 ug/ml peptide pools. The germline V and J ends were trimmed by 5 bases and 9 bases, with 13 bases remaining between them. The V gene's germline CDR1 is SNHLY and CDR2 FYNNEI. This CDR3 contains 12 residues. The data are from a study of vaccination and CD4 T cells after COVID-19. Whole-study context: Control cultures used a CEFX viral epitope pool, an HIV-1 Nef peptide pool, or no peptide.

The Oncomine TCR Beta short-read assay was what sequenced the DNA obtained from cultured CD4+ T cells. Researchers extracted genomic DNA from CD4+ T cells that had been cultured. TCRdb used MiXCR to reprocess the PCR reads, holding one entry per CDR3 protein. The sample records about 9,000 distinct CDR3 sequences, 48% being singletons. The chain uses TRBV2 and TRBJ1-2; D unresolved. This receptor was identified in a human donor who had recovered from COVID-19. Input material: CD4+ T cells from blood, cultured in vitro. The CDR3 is CASSKDVYRYTF. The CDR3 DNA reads TGTGCCAGCAGTAAGGACGTCTACCGCTACACCTTC.